This T cell receptor beta chain was obtained from a study of T cells after yellow fever vaccination. TCRdb reanalysed the 5' RACE reads using MiXCR and keeps one entry per CDR3 protein. The sample carries roughly 250,000 distinct CDR3 sequences, 13% recorded once. Study findings and constraints: Bulk-population clonotypes that are abundant could appear as contaminants in FACS-sorted repertoires. The appearance of a small share of clonotypes in both CD4 and CD8 compartments was observed.

There are 14 residues in the CDR3. V lost 2 bases to trimming and J lost 0 bases, with 7 bases between them. This clonotype occurred a few times. Antigen: not known. The receptor was isolated from a man aged 25-45 years who received the YFV17D yellow fever vaccine. Material: CD4+ T cells sorted from PBMCs, obtained 45 days after the yellow fever booster vaccination. The chain recombines TRBV12-3 or TRBV12-4 with TRBJ1-1; D uncertain. This CDR3 is CASSLTWMNTEAFF. The CDR3 region has the DNA TGTGCCAGCAGTTTAACTTGGATGAACACTGAAGCTTTCTTT.